This passage covers 18 T cell receptor beta chains from one sample sequenced in a study of response to subunit inactivated influenza vaccine (dated by TCRdb to 2017 to 2018). The protocol used for the library was RT-PCR. Data came from an Illumina HiSeq 2500. TCRdb applied fastp at Q25 and MiXCR to the public reads, then kept only in-frame beta chains. Entries that share a CDR3 protein sequence are merged under the most common genes and DNA. The sample yields hundreds of thousands of distinct CDR3 sequences; over 11% were counted once. The ten largest clones take up around 6.5% of the sample. The starting material was PBMCs from blood, obtained roughly 15 days before vaccination. The source is a man aged 45-65 years who received an inactivated influenza vaccine. Donor details come from another sample of the same person, matched by shared clones.

This clonotype was counted ten times or more. The chain uses TRBV15 and TRBJ1-3; possible D gene TRBD1, 5 bases. V was cut by 8 bases and J by 4 bases, with 12 bases left in between. Germline V gene sequence: CDR1 LNHNV, CDR2 YYDKDF (reference sequence). This CDR3 region has 13 residues. The CDR3 bases are TGTGCCACCGGAAAAGGGGCCGGAAACACCATATATTTT. Its translation: CATGKGAGNTIYF.

The rearrangement joins TRBV7-9 to TRBJ2-3, with D perhaps matching TRBD1 or TRBD2 (5 bases each). This CDR3 region has 15 residues. Germline V gene lookup returns CDR1 SEHNR and CDR2 FQNEAQ (reference sequence). V gave up 5 bases and J gave up 2 bases, with 14 bases separating them. Written as DNA, the CDR3 is TGTGCCAGCAGCGTCCGGGACCCGAACACAGATACGCAGTATTTT. Its translation: CASSVRDPNTDTQYF. Based on the CDR3 plus reference TRBV7-9 and TRBJ2-3, the full variable domain is DTGVSQNPRHKITKRGQNVTFRCDPISEHNRLYWYRQTLGQGPEFLTYFQNEAQLEKSRLLSDRFSAERPKGSFSTLEIQRTEQGDSAMYLCASSVRDPNTDTQYFGPGTRLTVL.

The V and J genes are TRBV13 and TRBJ1-1; TRBD1 might be the D (5 bases). The CDR3 has 16 residues. Germline CDR1 PRHDT, CDR2 FYEKMQ (reference sequence). Trimming took 10 bases from V and 8 from J, leaving 29 bases between them. The CDR3 spells CATREPLRQPGLEAFF. The CDR3 DNA follows: TGTGCCACCCGAGAACCCCTTCGACAGCCGGGACTCGAAGCTTTCTTT.

V and J are TRBV12-3 or TRBV12-4 and TRBJ1-2; possibly TRBD1 for D (6 bases). V dropped 10 bases and J dropped 5 bases, with 14 bases sitting between them. The CDR3 consists of 12 residues. Here the CDR3 reads CATEGVGYGYTF. CDR3 in DNA: TGTGCCACCGAGGGGGTGGGGTATGGCTACACCTTC.

This clonotype was seen more than once but under ten times. CDR3 sequence reads: CASVQGVGGYTF. The CDR3 DNA reads as TGTGCCAGCGTCCAGGGGGTAGGGGGCTACACCTTC. V is TRBV12-3 or TRBV12-4 and J is TRBJ1-2; 7 bases map to TRBD1. This CDR3 region has 12 residues. Unmatched junction bases numbered 8, after V lost 8 bases and J lost 8 bases.

The chain has TRBV24-1 and TRBJ2-1, with D unresolved. The CDR3 runs to 15 residues. Germline CDR1 KGHDR, CDR2 SFDVKD. Trimming cost V 2 bases and J 3 bases, with 10 bases left between them. The CDR3 spells CATSDSSGNYNEQFF. The CDR3 DNA follows: TGTGCCACCAGTGATTCTTCAGGAAACTACAATGAGCAGTTCTTC.

In this sample, this clonotype turned up many times. The chain has TRBV5-1 and TRBJ2-3, with D uncertain. Germline CDR1 is SGHRS and CDR2 is YFSETQ. V was trimmed by 3 bases and J by 5 bases, leaving 10 bases between them. The CDR3 runs to 13 residues. The CDR3 DNA follows: TGCGCCAGCAGCTCGCCTGGGATAGATACGCAGTATTTT. The encoded protein is CASSSPGIDTQYF.

The gene calls are TRBV7-9 and TRBJ2-1; D is unresolved. Germline V CDR1 and CDR2: SEHNR, FQNEAQ (reference sequence). V was shortened by 1 base and J by 9 bases, with 13 bases between the two germline ends. CDR3 length: 14 residues. CDR3 loop: CASSLGVVHAEQFF. The CDR3 nucleotides are TGTGCCAGCAGCTTAGGGGTAGTGCATGCTGAGCAGTTCTTC.

Only a few counts were recorded for this clonotype. The chain uses TRBV7-2 and TRBJ1-1; D ambiguous. The CDR3 runs 13 residues. Deletions cut 2 bases from V and 9 bases from J, with 13 bases between. Germline V gives CDR1 SGHTA, CDR2 FQGNSA. The CDR3 nucleotides read TGTGCCAGCAGCTTAAGGCGGGAAGACAAAGCTTTCTTT. This codes for CASSLRREDKAFF.

The rearrangement uses TRBV7-2 and TRBJ1-5; perhaps TRBD1 as D (6 bases). Trimming pared 1 base from V and 7 bases from J, leaving 11 bases between. The CDR3 is 14 amino acids. Germline CDR1 reads SGHTA; CDR2 reads FQGNSA. CDR3: CASSLDRAWQPQHF. DNA of the CDR3: TGTGCCAGCAGCTTAGACAGGGCCTGGCAGCCCCAGCATTTT.

The rearrangement uses TRBV12-3 or TRBV12-4 and TRBJ2-1, with D perhaps matching TRBD1 or TRBD2 (5 bases each). Trimming pared 10 bases from V and 1 base from J, leaving 26 bases between. The CDR3 has 18 amino acids. The CDR3 coding sequence is TGTGCCACCCTTGAGGGGTTAAGGGGTGTTTGGTCCTACAATGAGCAGTTCTTC. Translating gives CATLEGLRGVWSYNEQFF.

This clonotype has just a few counts. The chain links TRBV4-3 to TRBJ2-1, with 14 bases matching TRBD2. CDR3 size: 17 residues. After removal of 0 bases from V and 11 bases from J, the junction contained 9 bases not matched to a gene. Germline V gene data show CDR1 as LGHNA and CDR2 as YSLEER. CDR3 amino acids: CASSQEGGTSGSMKQFF. The DNA of the CDR3 is TGCGCCAGCAGCCAAGAGGGCGGGACTAGCGGGAGTATGAAGCAGTTCTTC.

This clonotype was observed a few times. This rearrangement joins TRBV5-1 to TRBJ2-5; D possibly uses TRBD1 or TRBD2 (5 bases each). The CDR3 covers 14 residues. The germline V gene encodes CDR1 SGHRS and CDR2 YFSETQ. The V end lost 2 bases, the J end lost 5 bases, and 13 bases lay between the germline ends. CDR3 amino acids: CASSFGGTGETQYF. CDR3 coding DNA: TGCGCCAGCAGCTTTGGTGGGACCGGCGAGACCCAGTACTTC.

This clonotype was seen ten or more times. V is TRBV20-1 and J is TRBJ2-2; D unresolved. CDR1 DFQATT and CDR2 SNEGSKA come from the germline V gene (reference sequence). The V and J ends lost 4 bases and 0 bases respectively, with 9 bases between them. The CDR3 loop spans 14 amino acids. CDR3: CSAKRNSNTGELFF. In nucleotides, the CDR3 is TGCAGTGCTAAACGGAATTCGAACACCGGGGAGCTGTTTTTT.

The table lists this clonotype with a few counts. The gene calls are TRBV7-2 and TRBJ2-1; 8 bases align to TRBD2. The trim removed 7 bases at V and 7 bases at J, leaving 12 bases unmatched. This CDR3 has 15 residues. Per germline, CDR1 SGHTA and CDR2 FQGNSA. The CDR3 sequence: CASNRAAGERNEQFF. DNA for the CDR3: TGTGCCAGCAACCGGGCAGCGGGAGAGAGGAATGAGCAGTTCTTC.

This clonotype was seen a few times. The chain couples TRBV7-6 to TRBJ1-1, with 7 bases fitting TRBD1. CDR1 SGHVS and CDR2 FNYEAQ come from the germline V gene. The CDR3 loop spans 13 amino acids. J was trimmed by 8 bases and V by 2 bases; bases with no gene match: 5. The CDR3 protein is CASSLRRGEEAFF. The CDR3 coding sequence is TGTGCCAGCAGCTTACGCAGGGGGGAAGAAGCTTTCTTT.

This clonotype was counted between two and nine times. The rearrangement links TRBV29-1 to TRBJ1-5, with 9 bases that match TRBD1. This CDR3 comprises 14 residues. Germline values: CDR1 SQVTM, CDR2 ANQGSEA. V shed 6 bases and J 5 bases; nucleotides not matched to a gene: 8. The CDR3 spells CSVDTGGADQPQHF. Written as DNA, the CDR3 is TGCAGCGTGGATACAGGGGGCGCGGATCAGCCCCAGCATTTT. The variable domain in full, with the rest retrieved from reference TRBV29-1 and TRBJ1-5, is SAVISQKPSRDICQRGTSLTIQCQVDSQVTMMFWYRQQPGQSLTLIATANQGSEATYESGFVIDKFPISRPNLTFSTLTVSNMSPEDSSIYLCSVDTGGADQPQHFGDGTRLSIL.

This chain connects TRBV6-1 to TRBJ2-7; D possibly corresponds to TRBD1 (6 bases). Germline CDR1 and CDR2: MNHNS and SASEGT. The CDR3 is 15 residues long. V lost 3 bases and J lost 0, with 12 bases in between. CDR3: CASSDEDRSSYEQYF. The CDR3 nucleotides read TGTGCCAGCAGTGATGAGGACAGAAGCTCCTACGAGCAGTACTTC.